The source of this TCR beta chain is a study of T cell responses to AZD1222 COVID-19 vaccine. Here immunoSEQ multiplex PCR was the method, and the copy in TCRdb shows in-frame clones only, minus some. The sample lists 95,000 to 150,000 clones, approximately 88% seen once, with 4% to 6% in the top ten. The V gene end was trimmed by 4 bases and the J gene end by 9 bases; junction bases not matched to a gene: 9. Germline V gene data show CDR1 as SGHAT and CDR2 as FQNNGV. The CDR3 has 15 residues. This chain links TRBV11-2 with TRBJ2-1; 10 bases agree with TRBD1. This clonotype was sampled from an adult in good health. Sequenced material: peripheral blood, taken on day 0 of AZD1222 vaccination. CDR3 in amino acids: CASSSSDRGLGEQFF. In nucleotides, the CDR3 is TGTGCCAGCAGCTCGAGCGACAGGGGGCTCGGTGAGCAGTTCTTC.